This TCR beta chain was profiled in a study of blood T cell repertoires in COVID-19. Across the whole study: The origin of the acute and convalescent COVID-19 samples was the United States, Italy and Spain.

TCRdb keeps only in-frame clones here, not all; method: immunoSEQ multiplex PCR. The data show roughly 65,000 clones, with roughly nine tenths seen just once and 10% to 15% held by the top ten. CDR3 length: 16 amino acids. V was cut by 2 bases and J by 0 bases, with 13 bases left in between. Germline CDR1 and CDR2: KGHSH and LQKENI. The chain links TRBV18 to TRBJ2-5, with D tentatively TRBD1 (6 bases). Sequencing was carried out using peripheral blood. The clonotype originates from a woman aged 55-75 years with acute or convalescent COVID-19. The CDR3 loop reads CASSPSTGGNQETQYF. The DNA for the CDR3 is TGTGCCAGCTCACCATCGACAGGCGGTAACCAAGAGACCCAGTACTTC.